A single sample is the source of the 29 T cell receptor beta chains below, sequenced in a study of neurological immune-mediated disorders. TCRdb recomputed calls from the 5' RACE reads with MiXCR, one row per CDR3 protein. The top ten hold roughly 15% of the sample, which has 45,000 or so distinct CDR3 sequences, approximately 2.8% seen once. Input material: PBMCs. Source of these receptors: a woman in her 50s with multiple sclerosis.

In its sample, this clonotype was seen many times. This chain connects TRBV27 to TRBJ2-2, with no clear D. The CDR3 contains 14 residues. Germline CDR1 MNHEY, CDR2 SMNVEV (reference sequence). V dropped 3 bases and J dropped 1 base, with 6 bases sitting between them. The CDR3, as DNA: TGTGCCAGCAGTTTCAAGGGGAACACCGGGGAGCTGTTTTTT. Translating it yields CASSFKGNTGELFF.

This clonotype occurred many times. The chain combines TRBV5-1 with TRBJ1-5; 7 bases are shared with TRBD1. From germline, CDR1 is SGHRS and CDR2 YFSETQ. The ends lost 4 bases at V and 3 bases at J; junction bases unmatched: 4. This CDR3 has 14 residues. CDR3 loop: CASSLDRDNQPQHF. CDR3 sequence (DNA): TGCGCCAGCAGCCTCGACAGGGACAATCAGCCCCAGCATTTT.

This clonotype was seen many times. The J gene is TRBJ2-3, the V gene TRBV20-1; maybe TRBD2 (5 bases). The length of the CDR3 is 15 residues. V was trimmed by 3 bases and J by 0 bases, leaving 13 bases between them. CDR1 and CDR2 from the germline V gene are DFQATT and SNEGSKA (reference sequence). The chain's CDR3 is CSASLAVSSTDTQYF. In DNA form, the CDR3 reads TGCAGTGCTAGTCTAGCTGTCTCCAGCACAGATACGCAGTATTTT.

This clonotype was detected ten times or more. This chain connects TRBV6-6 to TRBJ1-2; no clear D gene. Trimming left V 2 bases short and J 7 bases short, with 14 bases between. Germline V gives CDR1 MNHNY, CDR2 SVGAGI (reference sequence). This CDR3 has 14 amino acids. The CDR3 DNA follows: TGTGCCAGCAGTTACAGTCCAACCGACTCTGGCTACACCTTC. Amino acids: CASSYSPTDSGYTF.

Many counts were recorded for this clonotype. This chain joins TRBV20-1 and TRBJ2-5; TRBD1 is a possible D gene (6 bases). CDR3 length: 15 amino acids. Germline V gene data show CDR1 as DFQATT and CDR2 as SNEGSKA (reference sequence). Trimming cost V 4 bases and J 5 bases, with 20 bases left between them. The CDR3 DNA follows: TGCAGTGCTACACAGACAGGCGGCGATTTCGAGACCCAGTACTTC. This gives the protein CSATQTGGDFETQYF.

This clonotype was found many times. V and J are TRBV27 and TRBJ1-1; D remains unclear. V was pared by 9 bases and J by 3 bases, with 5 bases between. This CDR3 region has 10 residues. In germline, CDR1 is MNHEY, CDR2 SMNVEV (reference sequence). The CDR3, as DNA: TGTGCCAGATCCGACACTGAAGCTTTCTTT. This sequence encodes CARSDTEAFF.

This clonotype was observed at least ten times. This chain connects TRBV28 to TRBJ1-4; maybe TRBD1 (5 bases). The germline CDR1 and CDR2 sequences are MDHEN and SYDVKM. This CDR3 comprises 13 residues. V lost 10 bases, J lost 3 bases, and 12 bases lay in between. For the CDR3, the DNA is TGTGCCACCCGACGAGGGGCTAATGAAAAACTGTTTTTT. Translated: CATRRGANEKLFF.

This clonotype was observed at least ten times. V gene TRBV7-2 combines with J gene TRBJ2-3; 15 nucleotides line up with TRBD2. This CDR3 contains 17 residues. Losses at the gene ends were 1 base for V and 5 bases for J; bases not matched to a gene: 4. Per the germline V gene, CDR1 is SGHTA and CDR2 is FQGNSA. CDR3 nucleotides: TGTGCCAGCAGCTTAGTCGAGGGACTAGCGGGGGGAGATACGCAGTATTTT. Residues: CASSLVEGLAGGDTQYF.

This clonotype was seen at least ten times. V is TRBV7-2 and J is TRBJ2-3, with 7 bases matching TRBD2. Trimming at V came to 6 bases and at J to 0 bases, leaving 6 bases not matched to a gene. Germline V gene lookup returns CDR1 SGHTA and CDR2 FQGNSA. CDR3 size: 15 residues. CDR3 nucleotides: TGTGCCAGCAGTAGCGGGTCAACTAGCACAGATACGCAGTATTTT. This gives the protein CASSSGSTSTDTQYF.

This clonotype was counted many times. CDR3 nucleotides: TGTGCCAGCAGCTTAGATGTACGCTATGGCTACACCTTC. Translating it yields CASSLDVRYGYTF. The chain is built from TRBV5-6 and TRBJ1-2; D gene ambiguous. Germline V gene lookup returns CDR1 SGHDT and CDR2 YYEEEE. Trimming took off 2 bases at V and 4 bases at J, with 9 bases between the two ends. There are 13 residues in the CDR3.

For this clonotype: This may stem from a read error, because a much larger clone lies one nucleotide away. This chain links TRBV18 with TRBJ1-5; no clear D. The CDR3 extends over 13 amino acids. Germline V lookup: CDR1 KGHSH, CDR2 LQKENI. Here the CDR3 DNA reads TGTGCCAACTCACCCGCGGCTAATCAGCCCCAGCATTTT. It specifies CANSPAANQPQHF.

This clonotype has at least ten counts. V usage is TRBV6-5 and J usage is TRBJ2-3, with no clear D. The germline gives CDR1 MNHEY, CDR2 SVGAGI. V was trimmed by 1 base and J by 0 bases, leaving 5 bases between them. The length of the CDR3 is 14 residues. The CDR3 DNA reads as TGTGCCAGCAGTTACTTAACTAGCACAGATACGCAGTATTTT. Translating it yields CASSYLTSTDTQYF.

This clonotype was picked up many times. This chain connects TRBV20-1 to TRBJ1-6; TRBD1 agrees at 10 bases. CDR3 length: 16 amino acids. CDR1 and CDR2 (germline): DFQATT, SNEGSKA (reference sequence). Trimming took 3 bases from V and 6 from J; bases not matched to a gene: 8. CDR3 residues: CSARALDRGLNSPLHF. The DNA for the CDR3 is TGCAGTGCTAGGGCCTTAGACAGGGGGCTTAATTCACCCCTCCACTTT.

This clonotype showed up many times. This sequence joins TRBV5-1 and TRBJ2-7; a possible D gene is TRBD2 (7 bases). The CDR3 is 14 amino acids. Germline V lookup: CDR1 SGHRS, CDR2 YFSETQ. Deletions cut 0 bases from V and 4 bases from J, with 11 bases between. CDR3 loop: CASSLAKGGYEQYF. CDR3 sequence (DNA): TGCGCCAGCAGCTTGGCGAAGGGGGGGTACGAGCAGTACTTC.

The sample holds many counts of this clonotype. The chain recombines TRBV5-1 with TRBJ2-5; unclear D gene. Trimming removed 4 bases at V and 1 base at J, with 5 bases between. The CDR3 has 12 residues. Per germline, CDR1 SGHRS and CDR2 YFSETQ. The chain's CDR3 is CASSDPQETQYF. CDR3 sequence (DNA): TGCGCCAGCAGCGACCCCCAAGAGACCCAGTACTTC.

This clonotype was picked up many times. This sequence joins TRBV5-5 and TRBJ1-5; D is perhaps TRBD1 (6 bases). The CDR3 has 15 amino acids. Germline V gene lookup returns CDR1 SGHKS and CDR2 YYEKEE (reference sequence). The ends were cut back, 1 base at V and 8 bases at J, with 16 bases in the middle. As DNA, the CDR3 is TGTGCCAGCAGCTTGAGGCAGGGGCTGGGGGAGCCCCAGCATTTT. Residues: CASSLRQGLGEPQHF.

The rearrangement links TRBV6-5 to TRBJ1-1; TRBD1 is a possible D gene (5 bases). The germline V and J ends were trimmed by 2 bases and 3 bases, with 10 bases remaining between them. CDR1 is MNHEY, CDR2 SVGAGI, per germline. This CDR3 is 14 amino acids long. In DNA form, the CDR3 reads TGTGCCAGCAGTTACCACGGACAATACACTGAAGCTTTCTTT. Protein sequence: CASSYHGQYTEAFF.

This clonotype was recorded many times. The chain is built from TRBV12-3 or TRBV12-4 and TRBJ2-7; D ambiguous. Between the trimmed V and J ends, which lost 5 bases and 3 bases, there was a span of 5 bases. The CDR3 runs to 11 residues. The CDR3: CASSHNYEQYF. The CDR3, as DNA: TGTGCCAGCAGTCATAACTACGAGCAGTACTTC.

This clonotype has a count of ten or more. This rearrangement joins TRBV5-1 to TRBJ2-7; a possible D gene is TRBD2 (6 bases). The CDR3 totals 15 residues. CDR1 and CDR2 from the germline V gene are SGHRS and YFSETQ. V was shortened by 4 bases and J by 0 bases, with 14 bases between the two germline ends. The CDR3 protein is CASSESGTRSYEQYF. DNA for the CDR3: TGCGCCAGCAGCGAATCCGGGACTCGCTCCTACGAGCAGTACTTC.

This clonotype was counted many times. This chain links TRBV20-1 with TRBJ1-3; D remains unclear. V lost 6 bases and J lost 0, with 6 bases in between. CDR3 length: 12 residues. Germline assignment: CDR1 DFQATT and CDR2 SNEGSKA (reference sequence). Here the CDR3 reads CSARFSGNTIYF. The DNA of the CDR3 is TGCAGTGCAAGGTTCTCTGGAAACACCATATATTTT.

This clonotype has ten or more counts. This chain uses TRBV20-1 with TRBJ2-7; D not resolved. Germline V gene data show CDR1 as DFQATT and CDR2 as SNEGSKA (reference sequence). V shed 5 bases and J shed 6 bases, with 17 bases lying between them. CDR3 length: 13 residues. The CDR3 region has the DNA TGCAGTGCTCCGGGTAGTTCTTATGGCGAGCAGTACTTC. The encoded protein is CSAPGSSYGEQYF.

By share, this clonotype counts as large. CDR3 sequence reads: CASSQVVFGTSGTDTQYF. CDR3 bases: TGTGCCAGCAGCCAAGTCGTCTTTGGGACTAGCGGCACAGATACGCAGTATTTT. The V call is TRBV4-2, the J call TRBJ2-3; 10 nucleotides line up with TRBD2. The CDR3 has 18 residues. The trim removed 1 base at V and 1 base at J, leaving 8 bases unmatched. From germline, CDR1 is LGHNA and CDR2 YNFKEQ.

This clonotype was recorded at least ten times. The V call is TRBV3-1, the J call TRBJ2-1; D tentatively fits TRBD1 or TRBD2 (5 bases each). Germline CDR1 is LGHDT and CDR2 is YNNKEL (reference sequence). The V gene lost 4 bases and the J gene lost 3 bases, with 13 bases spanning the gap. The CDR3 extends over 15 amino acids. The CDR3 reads CASSPRDGSYNEQFF. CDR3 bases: TGTGCCAGCAGCCCCCGGGACGGAAGCTACAATGAGCAGTTCTTC.

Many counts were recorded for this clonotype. The CDR3 coding sequence is TGCGCCAGCAGCTTGGCCGAGGCAGGGTTGGCAGATACGCAGTATTTT. It encodes CASSLAEAGLADTQYF. V is TRBV5-1 and J is TRBJ2-3, with D tentatively TRBD1 (5 bases). The V end lost 0 bases, the J end lost 4 bases, and 15 bases lay between the germline ends. The CDR3 totals 16 residues. Looked up from germline, CDR1 is SGHRS and CDR2 is YFSETQ.

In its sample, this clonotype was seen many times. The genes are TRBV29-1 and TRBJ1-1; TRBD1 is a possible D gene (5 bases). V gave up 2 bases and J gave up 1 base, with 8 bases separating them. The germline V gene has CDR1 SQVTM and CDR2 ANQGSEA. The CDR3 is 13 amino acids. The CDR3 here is CSVEFRANTEAFF. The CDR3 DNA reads TGCAGCGTTGAATTCAGGGCGAACACTGAAGCTTTCTTT.

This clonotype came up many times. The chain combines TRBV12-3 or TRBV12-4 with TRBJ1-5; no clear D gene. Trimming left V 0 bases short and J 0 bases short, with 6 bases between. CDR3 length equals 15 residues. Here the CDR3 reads CASSLAGVSNQPQHF. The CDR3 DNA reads TGTGCCAGCAGTTTAGCCGGGGTTAGCAATCAGCCCCAGCATTTT.

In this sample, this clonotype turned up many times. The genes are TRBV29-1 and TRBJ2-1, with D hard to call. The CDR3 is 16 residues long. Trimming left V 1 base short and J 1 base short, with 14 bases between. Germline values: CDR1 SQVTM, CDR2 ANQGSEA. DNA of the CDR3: TGCAGCGTTGAAGCAGGAAAAGCAGAATCCTACAATGAGCAGTTCTTC. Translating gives CSVEAGKAESYNEQFF.

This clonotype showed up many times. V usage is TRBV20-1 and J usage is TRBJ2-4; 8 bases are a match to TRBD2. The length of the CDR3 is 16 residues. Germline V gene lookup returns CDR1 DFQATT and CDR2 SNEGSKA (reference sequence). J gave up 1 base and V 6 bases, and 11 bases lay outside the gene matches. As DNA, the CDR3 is TGCAGTGCGGCGAGCCGGGGGGGCGAGGCCAAAAACATTCAGTACTTC. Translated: CSAASRGGEAKNIQYF.

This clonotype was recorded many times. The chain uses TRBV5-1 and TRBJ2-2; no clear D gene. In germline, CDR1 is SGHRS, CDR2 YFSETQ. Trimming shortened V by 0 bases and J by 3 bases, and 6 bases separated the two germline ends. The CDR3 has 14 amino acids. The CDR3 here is CASSLARDTGELFF. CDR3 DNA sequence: TGCGCCAGCAGCTTGGCTAGGGACACCGGGGAGCTGTTTTTT.